This is a list of T cell receptor beta chains from one sample in a study of cytomegalovirus exposure and HLA in healthy donors. The data were produced by immunoSEQ multiplex PCR, yet TCRdb's version contains in-frame clones alone and is incomplete. The sample has 200,000 to 250,000 clones, 80% to 95% seen once. The source material was PBMCs. These receptor sequences come from a woman aged 18-35 years in good health and CMV-seronegative. The CDR3 runs from the conserved cysteine through the conserved F or W. The order of the fields is V gene, CDR3 length, D gene, clone size, J gene, CDR3 DNA, CDR3 protein. A D gene is named only where the DNA matches it firmly. The size entry is marked missing in some rows and otherwise reads once, few, many or a size class.

TRBV9,16,TRBD2,.,TRBJ2-3,TGTGCCAGCAGCGTACAGGGACTAGCGGTCCAGGATACGCAGTATTTT,CASSVQGLAVQDTQYF
TRBV7-9,13,TRBD2,.,TRBJ2-5,TGTGCCAGCAGCGGACTAGCTGGTGAGACCCAGTACTTC,CASSGLAGETQYF
TRBV9,15,TRBD1,.,TRBJ2-7,TGTGCCAGCAGCGTAGGGACAGGGCCCTCCTACGAGCAGTACTTC,CASSVGTGPSYEQYF
TRBV7-9,15,.,.,TRBJ1-5,TGTGCCAGCAGCTTAAGCGGGACAACAAATCAGCCCCAGCATTTT,CASSLSGTTNQPQHF
TRBV27,20,TRBD1,once,TRBJ2-2,TGTGCCAGCAGTTTAACCTATCCTTTGTACGGACAGGGGCCCACCGGGGAGCTGTTTTTT,CASSLTYPLYGQGPTGELFF
TRBV28,16,.,.,TRBJ2-7,TGTGCCAGCAGCGATATTAGAGGCAGTGGCTCCTACGAGCAGTACTTC,CASSDIRGSGSYEQYF
TRBV21-1,17,.,.,TRBJ2-7,TGTGCCAGCAGCAAATCTCGGGAAAAATCGACGGGTTACGAGCAGTACTTC,CASSKSREKSTGYEQYF
TRBV2,11,.,.,TRBJ1-1,TGTGCCAGCAGTGACGGAGAAGGAGCTTTCTTT,CASSDGEGAFF
TRBV6-5,16,TRBD2,.,TRBJ2-7,TGTGCCAGCAGTTATTTTCAGACTAGCGGGAGCCACGAGCAGTACTTC,CASSYFQTSGSHEQYF
TRBV13,16,.,.,TRBJ1-1,TGTGCCAGCAGCTCCACGGGCAGGGGACCAAACACTGAAGCTTTCTTT,CASSSTGRGPNTEAFF
TRBV15,16,.,.,TRBJ2-1,TGTGCCACCAGCAGAGCCCTTCCTAGCTCCTACAATGAGCAGTTCTTC,CATSRALPSSYNEQFF
TRBV10-3,16,TRBD1,.,TRBJ1-6,TGTGCCATCAGTGAGACAGGGGGGGAATATAATTCACCCCTCCACTTT,CAISETGGEYNSPLHF
TRBV30,14,.,.,TRBJ1-1,TGTGCCTGGAGCCGACGAATAGGAGACACTGAAGCTTTCTTT,CAWSRRIGDTEAFF